The 5 T cell receptor beta chains below were found in one sample sequenced in a study of blood T cell repertoires in COVID-19. The assay was immunoSEQ multiplex PCR, and TCRdb's table has in-frame clones only and misses some. The sample consists of approximately 330,000 clones, roughly 87% of them appearing once. Sequencing was done on a sample of peripheral blood. All receptors come from a man aged 25-45 years with COVID-19, enrolled during active disease.

V is TRBV24-1 and J is TRBJ2-5; 10 bases fit TRBD1. Trimming at V came to 3 bases and at J to 5 bases, leaving 11 bases not matched to a gene. This CDR3 is built from 17 residues. Germline V gives CDR1 KGHDR, CDR2 SFDVKD. The CDR3 DNA is TGTGCCACCAGTGATACGACGCTGACAGGGGGCTCGGAGACCCAGTACTTC. It codes for CATSDTTLTGGSETQYF.

The gene calls are TRBV4-2 and TRBJ1-5, with unresolved D. The germline CDR1 and CDR2 sequences are LGHNA and YNFKEQ. This CDR3 is 16 amino acids long. V lost 1 base and J lost 0, with 10 bases in between. CDR3 nucleotides: TGTGCCAGCAGCCAAGGACAAACCTATAGCAATCAGCCCCAGCATTTT. The encoded protein is CASSQGQTYSNQPQHF.

The V gene is TRBV9, the J gene TRBJ2-7, with TRBD1 identical over 7 bases. The J segment lost 4 bases and the V segment lost 5 bases, leaving 9 bases of the junction unmatched. Germline V gene sequence: CDR1 SGDLS, CDR2 YYNGEE. The length of the CDR3 is 14 residues. CDR3 amino acids: CASSEGGAGYEQYF. CDR3 nucleotides: TGTGCCAGCAGTGAAGGGGGCGCCGGTTACGAGCAGTACTTC.

This clone was counted a single time. The chain uses TRBV19 and TRBJ1-5; D is unresolved. This CDR3 is built from 14 residues. The germline V gene encodes CDR1 LNHDA and CDR2 SQIVND (reference sequence). With 6 bases removed from V and 9 bases from J, the gap between germline ends came to 18 bases. As DNA, the CDR3 is TGTGCCAGTAGAAACTTGGCGGATTTGGGGCCCCAGCATTTT. It codes for CASRNLADLGPQHF.

The chain couples TRBV4-2 to TRBJ2-2, with TRBD2 identical over 9 bases. V lost 1 base to trimming and J lost 7 bases; unmatched junction nucleotides: 7. CDR1 LGHNA and CDR2 YNFKEQ come from the germline V gene. The CDR3 covers 16 residues. CDR3 sequence reads: CASSQVGTSSDGELFF. As DNA, the CDR3 is TGTGCCAGCAGCCAAGTCGGGACTAGCTCGGACGGGGAGCTGTTTTTT.